This T cell receptor (beta chain) was obtained from a study of identifying expanded T cells in peripheral blood. The length of the CDR3 is 16 residues. The V gene's germline CDR1 is SNHLY and CDR2 FYNNEI. V gave up 2 bases and J gave up 5 bases; unmatched junction bases: 9. About this clone itself: Its antigen is still unknown.

Profiling relied on immunoSEQ multiplex PCR, and the TCRdb table lists in-frame clones only, not all of them. The sample consists of approximately 100,000 clones, 88% of them appearing once. Study outcomes and limitations: Approximately 1.2 clones differed between technical replicates, versus around 15 and 19 over time.

Material for sequencing was blood. This chain connects TRBV2 to TRBJ1-2; 9 bases align to TRBD1. The clonotype comes from a person aged 18 to 70 in good health. The CDR3: CASSERGQGFGYGYTF. The CDR3 DNA sequence: TGTGCCAGCAGTGAAAGGGGACAGGGTTTCGGATATGGCTACACCTTC.